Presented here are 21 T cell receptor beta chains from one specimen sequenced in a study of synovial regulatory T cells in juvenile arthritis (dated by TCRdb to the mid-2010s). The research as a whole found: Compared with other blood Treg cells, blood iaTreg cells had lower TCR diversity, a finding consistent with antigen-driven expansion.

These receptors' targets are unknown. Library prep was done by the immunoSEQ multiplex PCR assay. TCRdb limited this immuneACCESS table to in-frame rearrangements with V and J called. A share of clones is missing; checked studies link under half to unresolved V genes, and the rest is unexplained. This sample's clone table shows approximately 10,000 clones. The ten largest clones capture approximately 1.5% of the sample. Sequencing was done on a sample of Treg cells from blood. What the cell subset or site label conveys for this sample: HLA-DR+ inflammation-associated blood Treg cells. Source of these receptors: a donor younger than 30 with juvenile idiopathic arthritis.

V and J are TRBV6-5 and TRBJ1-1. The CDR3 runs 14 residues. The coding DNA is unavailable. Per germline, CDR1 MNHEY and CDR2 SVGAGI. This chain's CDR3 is CASSPPLGVAEAFF.

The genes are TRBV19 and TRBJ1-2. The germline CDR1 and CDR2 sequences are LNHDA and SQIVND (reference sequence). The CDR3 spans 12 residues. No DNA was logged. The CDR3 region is CASIDPGHGYTF.

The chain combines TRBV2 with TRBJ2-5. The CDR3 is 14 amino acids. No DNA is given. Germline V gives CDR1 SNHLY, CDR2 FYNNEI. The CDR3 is CASSEGWGQETQYF.

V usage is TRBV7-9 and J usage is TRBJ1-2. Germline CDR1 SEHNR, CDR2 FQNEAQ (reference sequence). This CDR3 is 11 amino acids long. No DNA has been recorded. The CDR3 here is CASSFEGGYTF.

The chain's CDR3 is CASSERTPRGYTF. V gene TRBV2 combines with J gene TRBJ1-2. Germline V CDR1 and CDR2: SNHLY, FYNNEI. CDR3 size: 13 residues. Only the protein is available.

The chain's CDR3 is CASSPGMGLTLGEQYF. V is TRBV5-4 and J is TRBJ2-7; absent DNA, TCRdb's TRBD2 call cannot be checked. The CDR3 loop spans 16 amino acids. No DNA is listed. Germline V gene data show CDR1 as SGHNT and CDR2 as YYREEE (reference sequence).

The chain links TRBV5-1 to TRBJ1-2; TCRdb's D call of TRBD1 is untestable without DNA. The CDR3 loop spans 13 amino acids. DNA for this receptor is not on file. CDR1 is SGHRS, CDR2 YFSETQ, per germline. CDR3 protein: CASSLEGRVLSPF. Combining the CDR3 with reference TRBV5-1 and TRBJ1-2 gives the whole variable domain KAGVTQTPRYLIKTRGQQVTLSCSPISGHRSVSWYQQTPGQGLQFLFEYFSETQRNKGNFPGRFSGRQFSNSRSEMNVSTLELGDSALYLCASSLEGRVLSPFGSGTRLTVV.

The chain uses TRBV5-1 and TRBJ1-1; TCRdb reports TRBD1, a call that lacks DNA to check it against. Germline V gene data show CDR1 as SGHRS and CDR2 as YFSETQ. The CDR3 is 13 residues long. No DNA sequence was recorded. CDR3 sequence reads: CASSISGYTEAFF.

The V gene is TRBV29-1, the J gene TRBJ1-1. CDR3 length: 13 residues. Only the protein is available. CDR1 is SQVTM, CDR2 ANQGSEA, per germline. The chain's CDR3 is CSVTYRLVGEAFF.

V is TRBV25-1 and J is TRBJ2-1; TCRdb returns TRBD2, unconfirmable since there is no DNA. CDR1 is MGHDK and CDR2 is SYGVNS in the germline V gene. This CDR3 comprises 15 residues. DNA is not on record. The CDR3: CASSGRGVKSNEQFF.

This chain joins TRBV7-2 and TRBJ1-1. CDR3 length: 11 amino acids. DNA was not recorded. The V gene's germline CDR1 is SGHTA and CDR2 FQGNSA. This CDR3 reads CASSLGREAFF.

CDR3 protein: CASSRDASSYEQYF. This rearrangement joins TRBV5-1 to TRBJ2-7. CDR1 is SGHRS, CDR2 YFSETQ, per germline. The CDR3 loop spans 14 amino acids. The coding DNA is unavailable.

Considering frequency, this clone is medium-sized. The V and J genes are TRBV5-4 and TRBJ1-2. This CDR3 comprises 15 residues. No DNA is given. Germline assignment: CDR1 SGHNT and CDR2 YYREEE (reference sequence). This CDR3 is CASSLRLQRGYGYTF.

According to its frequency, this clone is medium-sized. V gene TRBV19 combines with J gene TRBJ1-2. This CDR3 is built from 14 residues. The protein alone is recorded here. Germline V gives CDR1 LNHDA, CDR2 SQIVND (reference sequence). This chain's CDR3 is CASSSRASNYGYTF.

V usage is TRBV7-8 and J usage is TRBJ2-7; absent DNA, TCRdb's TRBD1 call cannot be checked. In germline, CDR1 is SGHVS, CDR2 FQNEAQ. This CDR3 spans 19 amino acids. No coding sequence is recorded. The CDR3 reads CASSLNWMDTSYPRYEQYF.

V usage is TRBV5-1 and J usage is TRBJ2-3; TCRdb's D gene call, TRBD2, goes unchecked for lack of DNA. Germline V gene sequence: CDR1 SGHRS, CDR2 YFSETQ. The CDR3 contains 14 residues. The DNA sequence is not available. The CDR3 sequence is CASSLAPTDNTQYF. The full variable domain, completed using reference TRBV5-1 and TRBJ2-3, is KAGVTQTPRYLIKTRGQQVTLSCSPISGHRSVSWYQQTPGQGLQFLFEYFSETQRNKGNFPGRFSGRQFSNSRSEMNVSTLELGDSALYLCASSLAPTDNTQYFGPGTRLTVL.

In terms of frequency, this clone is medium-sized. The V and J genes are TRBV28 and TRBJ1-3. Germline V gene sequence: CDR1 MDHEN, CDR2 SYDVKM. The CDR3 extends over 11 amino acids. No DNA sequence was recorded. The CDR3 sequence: CASSLINTIYF.

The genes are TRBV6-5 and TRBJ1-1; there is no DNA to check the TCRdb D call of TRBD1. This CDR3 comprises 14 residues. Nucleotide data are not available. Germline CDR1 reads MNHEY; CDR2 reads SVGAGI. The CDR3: CASSYRTGGTEAFF.

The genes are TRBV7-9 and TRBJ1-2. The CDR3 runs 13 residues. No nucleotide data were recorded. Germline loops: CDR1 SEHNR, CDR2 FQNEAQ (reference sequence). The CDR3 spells CASSLGELYGYTF.

The CDR3 loop is CASSHGVAPTEAFF. V usage is TRBV4-2 and J usage is TRBJ1-1. The CDR3 is made up of 14 amino acids. The record lacks a DNA sequence. CDR1 is LGHNA, CDR2 YNFKEQ, per germline.

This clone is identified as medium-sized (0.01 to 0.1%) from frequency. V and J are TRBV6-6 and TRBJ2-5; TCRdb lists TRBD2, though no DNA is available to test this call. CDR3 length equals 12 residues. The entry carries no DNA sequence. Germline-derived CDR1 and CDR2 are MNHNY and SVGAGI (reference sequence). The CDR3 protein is CAARGGQETQYF.